The 2 T cell receptor beta chains below all came from one sample that was sequenced in a study of early T cells in non-severe SARS-CoV-2 infection (TCRdb year 2021). Receptors were amplified or captured by 5' RACE. TCRdb lists the instrument as NextSeq 500. In-frame beta chains were kept once TCRdb had trimmed the public reads at Q25 with fastp and called clones with MiXCR. All rows with the same CDR3 protein become a single entry with the most common DNA and genes. The table for this sample lists 65,000 to 85,000 distinct CDR3 sequences; about a tenth of them were counted only once. 15% to 18% of the sample is in the top ten clones. This sample comprised whole blood, obtained at baseline. Source of these receptors: an adult who was a healthcare worker with PCR-confirmed SARS-CoV-2 infection or an uninfected control (not recorded which).

The chain employs TRBV30 and TRBJ2-3; 12 bases align to TRBD2. The CDR3 spans 14 residues. V lost 5 bases to trimming and J lost 0 bases; unmatched junction nucleotides: 0. Germline values: CDR1 GTSNPN, CDR2 SVGIG (reference sequence). The CDR3 reads CAWGTSGSTDTQYF. DNA of the CDR3: TGTGCCTGGGGGACTAGCGGGAGCACAGATACGCAGTATTTT. Combining the CDR3 with reference TRBV30 and TRBJ2-3 gives the whole variable domain SQTIHQWPATLVQPVGSPLSLECTVEGTSNPNLYWYRQAAGRGLQLLFYSVGIGQISSEVPQNLSASRPQDRQFILSSKKLLLSDSGFYLCAWGTSGSTDTQYFGPGTRLTVL.

The chain carries TRBV27 and TRBJ2-1; the D is unclear. V was pared by 5 bases and J by 10 bases, with 12 bases between. Germline CDR1 MNHEY, CDR2 SMNVEV (reference sequence). CDR3 length: 12 residues. The CDR3 bases are TGTGCCAGCAGTGATTCTAGTGGGGAGCAGTTCTTC. Translation: CASSDSSGEQFF.